The 27 T cell receptor beta chains below come from one sample, sequenced in a study of neurological immune-mediated disorders. TCRdb analysed the 5' RACE reads with MiXCR anew, one entry per CDR3 protein. The repertoire includes approximately 82,000 distinct CDR3 sequences, 14% of them detected once, and about 7% sits in the top ten. What was sequenced was PBMCs. The source of these receptors is a woman between 45 and 65 years old in good health.

This clonotype was found many times. V is TRBV20-1 and J is TRBJ2-2; 12 positions agree with TRBD2. V shed 0 bases and J 6 bases; nucleotides not matched to a gene: 5. The CDR3 runs 16 residues. From germline, CDR1 is DFQATT and CDR2 SNEGSKA (reference sequence). DNA of the CDR3: TGCAGTGCTAGAGAGGGACTAGCGGGTCCTGCCGGGGAGCTGTTTTTT. It translates to CSAREGLAGPAGELFF.

This clonotype was observed a few times. This rearrangement joins TRBV29-1 to TRBJ2-5; 13 positions agree with TRBD2. The CDR3 contains 12 residues. V was clipped by 6 bases and J by 9 bases; unmatched bases: 4. Germline V gives CDR1 SQVTM, CDR2 ANQGSEA. The CDR3 region is CSVGTSGVAQYF. The CDR3 DNA is TGCAGCGTCGGGACTAGCGGGGTGGCCCAGTACTTC. Together with reference TRBV29-1 and TRBJ2-5, the CDR3 gives the full variable domain: SAVISQKPSRDICQRGTSLTIQCQVDSQVTMMFWYRQQPGQSLTLIATANQGSEATYESGFVIDKFPISRPNLTFSTLTVSNMSPEDSSIYLCSVGTSGVAQYFGPGTRLLVL.

This clonotype was recorded many times. J is TRBJ2-5 and V is TRBV10-3, with TRBD2 as a possible D gene (5 bases). This CDR3 comprises 12 residues. V gave up 8 bases and J gave up 5 bases, with 12 bases separating them. CDR1 and CDR2 from the germline V gene are ENHRY and SYGVKD. CDR3 sequence: CAIGRTVETQYF. The DNA of the CDR3 is TGTGCCATCGGTAGGACTGTGGAGACCCAGTACTTC.

The chain couples TRBV29-1 to TRBJ2-5; 8 bases are shared with TRBD2. The V segment lost 7 bases and the J segment 8 bases; nucleotides outside the gene matches: 12. The length of the CDR3 is 13 residues. CDR1 and CDR2 (germline): SQVTM, ANQGSEA. CDR3: CSASRGGMETQYF. CDR3 DNA: TGCAGCGCATCCCGGGGGGGCATGGAAACCCAGTACTTC.

There are many counts of this clonotype. This rearrangement joins TRBV29-1 to TRBJ1-5; the D is unclear. CDR1 and CDR2 (germline): SQVTM, ANQGSEA. The CDR3 is 12 residues long. Deletions cut 7 bases from V and 7 bases from J, with 14 bases between. DNA of the CDR3: TGCAGCGGGCGTAGCCCGGGCCAGCCCCAGCATTTT. Translated: CSGRSPGQPQHF.

In its sample, this clonotype was seen many times. CDR3 in amino acids: CASSYTDWDYGYTF. The CDR3 DNA reads as TGTGCCAGCAGTTATACGGATTGGGACTATGGCTACACCTTC. This chain links TRBV6-6 with TRBJ1-2; D gene unclear. The germline V gene encodes CDR1 MNHNY and CDR2 SVGAGI (reference sequence). Trimming cost V 3 bases and J 3 bases, with 11 bases left between them. The length of the CDR3 is 14 residues.

This clonotype has at least ten counts. The chain recombines TRBV20-1 with TRBJ2-5; TRBD1 might be the D (5 bases). The CDR3 has 12 amino acids. The V and J ends lost 4 bases and 4 bases respectively, with 10 bases between them. Germline CDR1 DFQATT, CDR2 SNEGSKA (reference sequence). The CDR3 nucleotides read TGCAGTGCTATTAATGACAGAGAGACCCAGTACTTC. It yields the protein CSAINDRETQYF.

At least ten counts were recorded for this clonotype. The CDR3: CASSSTSGVWETQYF. The CDR3 region has the DNA TGTGCCAGCAGCTCCACTAGCGGTGTTTGGGAGACCCAGTACTTC. The rearrangement links TRBV7-2 to TRBJ2-5; the match to TRBD2 covers 8 bases. The germline V gene encodes CDR1 SGHTA and CDR2 FQGNSA. This CDR3 spans 15 amino acids. V lost 4 bases and J lost 5; bases outside the gene matches: 9. The variable domain in full, completed from reference TRBV7-2 and TRBJ2-5, reads GAGVSQSPSNKVTEKGKDVELRCDPISGHTALYWYRQSLGQGLEFLIYFQGNSAPDKSGLPSDRFSAERTGGSVSTLTIQRTQQEDSAVYLCASSSTSGVWETQYFGPGTRLLVL.

This clonotype came up many times. The chain is built from TRBV5-1 and TRBJ2-2; D tentatively reads TRBD1 or TRBD2 (6 bases each). Germline loops: CDR1 SGHRS, CDR2 YFSETQ. The germline V and J ends were trimmed by 2 bases and 1 base, with 12 bases remaining between them. The CDR3 runs to 16 residues. In DNA, the CDR3 is TGCGCCAGCAGCTTACAACAGGGAGGGAACACCGGGGAGCTGTTTTTT. Translated, it gives CASSLQQGGNTGELFF.

This clonotype was detected ten times or more. The V call is TRBV5-1, the J call TRBJ2-5; 11 nucleotides align to TRBD2. From germline, CDR1 is SGHRS and CDR2 YFSETQ. The CDR3 has 18 amino acids. With 1 base clipped from V and 1 base from J, the junction kept 9 bases outside the gene matches. The CDR3: CASSLSSLAGGLQETQYF. CDR3 nucleotides: TGCGCCAGCAGCTTGTCCTCCCTAGCGGGGGGCCTCCAAGAGACCCAGTACTTC. The full variable domain, rest sourced from reference TRBV5-1 and TRBJ2-5, is KAGVTQTPRYLIKTRGQQVTLSCSPISGHRSVSWYQQTPGQGLQFLFEYFSETQRNKGNFPGRFSGRQFSNSRSEMNVSTLELGDSALYLCASSLSSLAGGLQETQYFGPGTRLLVL.

This clonotype came up many times. V gene TRBV5-1 combines with J gene TRBJ2-1; possibly TRBD2 for D (6 bases). CDR1 and CDR2 (germline): SGHRS, YFSETQ. The CDR3 totals 16 residues. Trimming stripped 0 bases from V and 4 bases from J, with 14 bases between. As DNA, the CDR3 is TGCGCCAGCAGCTTGGCTGGCGGCGGGGCATACAATGAGCAGTTCTTC. Its translation: CASSLAGGGAYNEQFF.

At least ten counts were recorded for this clonotype. The J gene is TRBJ1-2, the V gene TRBV5-1; D perhaps matches TRBD1 (5 bases). The CDR3 runs 17 residues. V was trimmed by 3 bases and J by 0 bases, leaving 18 bases between them. Germline assignment: CDR1 SGHRS and CDR2 YFSETQ. CDR3 sequence: CASSSGQGHTTNYGYTF. DNA of the CDR3: TGCGCCAGCAGCTCTGGCCAGGGTCACACCACTAACTATGGCTACACCTTC.

This clonotype was seen repeatedly, ten times or more. The chain has TRBV20-1 and TRBJ2-3, with D uncertain. Deletions cut 5 bases from V and 5 bases from J, with 11 bases between. The germline CDR1 and CDR2 sequences are DFQATT and SNEGSKA (reference sequence). This CDR3 is 12 amino acids long. CDR3 protein: CSAPAPGDTQYF. In nucleotides, the CDR3 is TGCAGTGCTCCTGCCCCTGGAGATACGCAGTATTTT.

This clonotype was recorded at least ten times. For the CDR3, the DNA is TGTCCCAATCCGGACAGACTTTATAGCAATCAGCCCCAGCATTTT. Encoded protein: CPNPDRLYSNQPQHF. V usage is TRBV10-3 and J usage is TRBJ1-5; perhaps TRBD1 as D (6 bases). CDR3 length equals 15 residues. CDR1 is ENHRY, CDR2 SYGVKD, per germline.

This clonotype was found a few times. The chain is built from TRBV5-1 and TRBJ2-2; possible D gene TRBD1, 6 bases. The CDR3 runs 16 residues. The V gene's germline CDR1 is SGHRS and CDR2 YFSETQ. Trimming left V 0 bases short and J 6 bases short, with 15 bases between. The CDR3 loop reads CASSLVAGVVAGELFF. The CDR3 DNA is TGCGCCAGCAGCTTGGTCGCAGGGGTGGTCGCCGGGGAGCTGTTTTTT.

This clonotype showed up many times. This sequence joins TRBV7-9 and TRBJ2-5; D remains ambiguous. CDR3 length: 13 amino acids. Trimming pared 3 bases from V and 1 base from J, leaving 6 bases between. Germline CDR1 SEHNR, CDR2 FQNEAQ (reference sequence). The DNA of the CDR3 is TGTGCCAGCAGCTTTGTTACCCAAGAGACCCAGTACTTC. This codes for CASSFVTQETQYF. The whole variable domain, remainder taken from reference TRBV7-9 and TRBJ2-5, is DTGVSQNPRHKITKRGQNVTFRCDPISEHNRLYWYRQTLGQGPEFLTYFQNEAQLEKSRLLSDRFSAERPKGSFSTLEIQRTEQGDSAMYLCASSFVTQETQYFGPGTRLLVL.

There are many counts of this clonotype. This rearrangement joins TRBV20-1 to TRBJ1-6; TRBD1 aligns across 9 bases. CDR3 length: 14 amino acids. CDR1 DFQATT and CDR2 SNEGSKA come from the germline V gene (reference sequence). With V trimmed by 6 bases and J by 10 bases, 10 bases remained unmatched. CDR3 region: CSAKPGQGKSPLHF. DNA for the CDR3: TGCAGTGCCAAACCGGGACAGGGAAAATCACCCCTCCACTTT.

Note on this clonotype: The junction departs from the called germline gene at one end, perhaps through a read error. This chain uses TRBV28 with TRBJ1-2; D gene uncertain. The germline V gene has CDR1 MDHEN and CDR2 SYDVKM. CDR3 length: 16 residues. CDR3 bases: TGTGCCAACAGCCCATCAGGTGTGGGAGGCATCTATGGCTACACATTC. Amino acid sequence: CANSPSGVGGIYGYTF.

This clonotype was recorded many times. The chain combines TRBV5-1 with TRBJ2-2, with D possibly TRBD2 on 5 matching bases. Between the trimmed V and J ends, which lost 0 bases and 4 bases, there was a span of 10 bases. The CDR3 totals 15 residues. Germline V lookup: CDR1 SGHRS, CDR2 YFSETQ. CDR3 region: CASSLGTPSTGELFF. CDR3 DNA sequence: TGCGCCAGCAGCTTGGGGACTCCGAGCACCGGGGAGCTGTTTTTT.

The rearrangement uses TRBV7-2 and TRBJ2-5, with D possibly matching TRBD2 (5 bases). V was cut by 5 bases and J by 5 bases, with 15 bases left in between. CDR1 is SGHTA and CDR2 is FQGNSA in the germline V gene. CDR3 size: 14 residues. The CDR3 reads CASSINRGWETQYF. CDR3 nucleotide sequence: TGTGCCAGCAGCATCAACCGAGGGTGGGAGACCCAGTACTTC.

This clonotype was seen at least ten times. The chain couples TRBV7-2 to TRBJ2-1, with a tentative D call TRBD2 (7 bases). CDR3 size: 15 residues. Germline CDR1 is SGHTA and CDR2 is FQGNSA. V dropped 9 bases and J dropped 6 bases, with 21 bases sitting between them. The CDR3: CARSPWGGAGNEQFF. The CDR3 bases are TGTGCCAGGAGCCCGTGGGGGGGGGCTGGCAATGAGCAGTTCTTC.

This clonotype was counted many times. The chain is built from TRBV5-1 and TRBJ1-2; tentatively, D is TRBD1 (6 bases). V dropped 0 bases and J dropped 2 bases, with 8 bases sitting between them. CDR1 and CDR2 (germline): SGHRS, YFSETQ. This CDR3 has 14 residues. The DNA for the CDR3 is TGCGCCAGCAGCTTGGGACAGGAGAACTATGGCTACACCTTC. Translation gives CASSLGQENYGYTF.

This clonotype has a count of ten or more. This rearrangement joins TRBV20-1 to TRBJ1-1, with 9 positions matching TRBD1. V lost 6 bases and J lost 5; bases outside the gene matches: 4. The CDR3 is 12 residues long. The germline CDR1 and CDR2 sequences are DFQATT and SNEGSKA (reference sequence). The CDR3 sequence is CSADDRGTEAFF. In DNA, the CDR3 is TGCAGTGCGGATGACAGGGGGACTGAAGCTTTCTTT.

The table lists this clonotype with many counts. V is TRBV10-3 and J is TRBJ2-5; D may be TRBD1 (5 bases). Germline assignment: CDR1 ENHRY and CDR2 SYGVKD. The V end lost 0 bases, the J end lost 5 bases, and 10 bases lay between the germline ends. The CDR3 sequence is 14 residues long. CDR3 sequence (DNA): TGTGCCATCAGTGAGTCTGGGGCGGTTGAGACCCAGTACTTC. Amino acids: CAISESGAVETQYF.

This clonotype was counted ten times or more. V gene TRBV6-5 combines with J gene TRBJ2-7; possible D gene TRBD2, 7 bases. The germline V and J ends were trimmed by 0 bases and 7 bases, with 16 bases remaining between them. The CDR3 has 15 residues. Germline V gives CDR1 MNHEY, CDR2 SVGAGI. The CDR3 coding sequence is TGTGCCAGCAGTTACTCGAATGGGGGGGCGCTTGAGCAGTACTTC. This translates into CASSYSNGGALEQYF.

In its sample, this clonotype was seen many times. The J gene is TRBJ1-6, the V gene TRBV20-1; D may be TRBD1 (6 bases). The CDR3 runs 14 residues. CDR1 and CDR2 (germline): DFQATT, SNEGSKA (reference sequence). The CDR3 region is CRGGGGSYNSPLHF. The DNA for the CDR3 is TGCAGGGGAGGGGGGGGCTCCTATAATTCACCCCTCCACTTT.

V is TRBV18 and J is TRBJ2-1; no firm D call. The V gene's germline CDR1 is KGHSH and CDR2 LQKENI. CDR3 length equals 16 residues. V was clipped by 2 bases and J by 1 base, with 12 bases between them. CDR3 sequence: CASSPIEQISYNEQFF. As DNA, the CDR3 is TGTGCCAGCTCACCAATAGAACAGATTTCCTACAATGAGCAGTTCTTC.